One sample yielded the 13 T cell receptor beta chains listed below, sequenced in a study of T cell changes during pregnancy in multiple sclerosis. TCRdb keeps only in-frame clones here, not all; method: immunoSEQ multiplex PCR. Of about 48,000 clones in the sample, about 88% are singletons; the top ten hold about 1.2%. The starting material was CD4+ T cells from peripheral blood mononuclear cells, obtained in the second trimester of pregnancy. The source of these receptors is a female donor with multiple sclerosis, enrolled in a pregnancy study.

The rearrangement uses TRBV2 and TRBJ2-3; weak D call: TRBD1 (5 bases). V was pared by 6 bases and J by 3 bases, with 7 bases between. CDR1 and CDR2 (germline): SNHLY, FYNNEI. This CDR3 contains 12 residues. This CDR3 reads CASRGPTDTQYF. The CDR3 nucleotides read TGTGCCAGCAGGGGGCCGACAGATACGCAGTATTTT.

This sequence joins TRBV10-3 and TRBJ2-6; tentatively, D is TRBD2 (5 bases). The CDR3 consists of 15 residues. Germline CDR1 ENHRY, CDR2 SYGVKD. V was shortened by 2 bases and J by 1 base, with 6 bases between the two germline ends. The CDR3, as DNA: TGTGCCATCAGTGAGGGCGGGTCTGGGGCCAACGTCCTGACTTTC. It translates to CAISEGGSGANVLTF.

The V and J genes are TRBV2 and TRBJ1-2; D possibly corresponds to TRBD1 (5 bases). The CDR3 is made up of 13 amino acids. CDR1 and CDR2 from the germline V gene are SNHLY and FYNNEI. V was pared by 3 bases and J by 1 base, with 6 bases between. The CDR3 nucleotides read TGTGCCAGCAGTGAGCAGGGTAACTATGGCTACACCTTC. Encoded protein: CASSEQGNYGYTF.

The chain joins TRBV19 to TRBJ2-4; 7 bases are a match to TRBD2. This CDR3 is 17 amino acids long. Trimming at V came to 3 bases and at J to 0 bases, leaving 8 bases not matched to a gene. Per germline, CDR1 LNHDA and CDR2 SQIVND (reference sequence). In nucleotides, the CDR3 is TGTGCCAGTAGTATCGAGGCTAGCGGAATAGCCAAAAACATTCAGTACTTC. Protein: CASSIEASGIAKNIQYF.

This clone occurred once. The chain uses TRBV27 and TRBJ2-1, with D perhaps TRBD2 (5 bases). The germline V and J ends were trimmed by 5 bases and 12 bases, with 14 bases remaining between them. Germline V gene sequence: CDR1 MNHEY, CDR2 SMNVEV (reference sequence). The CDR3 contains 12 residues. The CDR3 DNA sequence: TGTGCCAGCAGTCAAGGACTCCCCCCGCAGTTCTTC. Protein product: CASSQGLPPQFF.

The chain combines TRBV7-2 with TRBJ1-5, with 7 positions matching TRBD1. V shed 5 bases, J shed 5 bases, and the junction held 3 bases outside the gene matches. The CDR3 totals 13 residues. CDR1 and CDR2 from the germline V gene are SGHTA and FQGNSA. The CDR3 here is CASSPQGDQPQHF. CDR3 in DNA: TGTGCCAGCAGCCCGCAGGGGGATCAGCCCCAGCATTTT. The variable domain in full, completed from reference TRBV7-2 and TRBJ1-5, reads GAGVSQSPSNKVTEKGKDVELRCDPISGHTALYWYRQSLGQGLEFLIYFQGNSAPDKSGLPSDRFSAERTGGSVSTLTIQRTQQEDSAVYLCASSPQGDQPQHFGDGTRLSIL.

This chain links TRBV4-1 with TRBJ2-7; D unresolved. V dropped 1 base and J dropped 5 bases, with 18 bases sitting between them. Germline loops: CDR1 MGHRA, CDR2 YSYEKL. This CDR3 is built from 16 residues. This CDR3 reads CASSQADTIDRNEQYF. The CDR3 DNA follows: TGCGCCAGCAGCCAAGCTGACACCATCGACCGGAACGAGCAGTACTTC.

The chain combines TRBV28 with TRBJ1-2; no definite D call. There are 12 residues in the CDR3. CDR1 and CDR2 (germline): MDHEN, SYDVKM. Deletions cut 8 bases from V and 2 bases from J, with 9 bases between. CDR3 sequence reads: CASGSLNYGYTF. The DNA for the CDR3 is TGTGCCAGCGGGAGCCTAAACTATGGCTACACCTTC.

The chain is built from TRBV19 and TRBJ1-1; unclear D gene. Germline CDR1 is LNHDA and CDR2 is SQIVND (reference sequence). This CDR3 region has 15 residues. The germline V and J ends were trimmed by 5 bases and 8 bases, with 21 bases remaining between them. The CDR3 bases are TGTGCCAGTAGTGGCCGCGCGGTAGGCCCGGCAGAAGCTTTCTTT. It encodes CASSGRAVGPAEAFF.

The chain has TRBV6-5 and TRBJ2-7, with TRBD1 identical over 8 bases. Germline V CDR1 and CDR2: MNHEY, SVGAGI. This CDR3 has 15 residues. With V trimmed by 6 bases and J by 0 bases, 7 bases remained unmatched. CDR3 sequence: CASSYAGTGSYEQYF. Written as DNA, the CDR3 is TGTGCCAGCAGCTACGCCGGGACAGGCTCCTACGAGCAGTACTTC.

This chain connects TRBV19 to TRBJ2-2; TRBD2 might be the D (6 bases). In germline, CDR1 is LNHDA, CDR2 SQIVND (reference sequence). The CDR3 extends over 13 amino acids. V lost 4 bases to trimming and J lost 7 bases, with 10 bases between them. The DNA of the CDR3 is TGTGCCAGTAGTACTAGCGTAGTCGGGGAGCTGTTTTTT. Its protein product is CASSTSVVGELFF.

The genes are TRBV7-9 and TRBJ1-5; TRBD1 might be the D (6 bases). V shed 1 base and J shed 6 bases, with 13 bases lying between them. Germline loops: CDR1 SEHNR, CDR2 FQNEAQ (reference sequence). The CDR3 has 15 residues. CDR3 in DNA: TGTGCCAGCAGCTTAGACAGGGCCCCTGGTCAGCCCCAGCATTTT. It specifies CASSLDRAPGQPQHF.

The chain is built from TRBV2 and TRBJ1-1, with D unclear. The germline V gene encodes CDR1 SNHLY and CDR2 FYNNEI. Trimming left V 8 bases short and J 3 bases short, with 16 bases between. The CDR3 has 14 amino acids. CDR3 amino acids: CASVVERPDTEAFF. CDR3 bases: TGTGCCAGCGTCGTTGAGCGCCCGGACACTGAAGCTTTCTTT.